This entry lists 2 T cell receptor beta chains sequenced from one sample in a study of PD-1 blockade in classical Hodgkin lymphoma. Regarding time point: cycle 4 day 1 (C4D1), after 5 to 7 weeks of nivolumab. Patients all relapsed after autologous stem cell transplantation, and there was variation in brentuximab vedotin exposure. Only in-frame clones appear in the TCRdb table, and some are missing; sequencing was by immunoSEQ multiplex PCR. The sample has around 25,000 clones, 81% seen once. The sequenced sample was peripheral blood mononuclear cells (PBMCs), obtained before the fourth cycle of nivolumab. Receptors originate from a human donor with classical Hodgkin lymphoma.

This clone is a singleton in its sample. The chain couples TRBV7-8 to TRBJ1-6, with 7 bases lining up with TRBD1. Trimming removed 5 bases from V and 3 bases from J; junction bases left unmatched: 4. The germline CDR1 and CDR2 sequences are SGHVS and FQNEAQ. The CDR3 is made up of 15 amino acids. The CDR3 nucleotides are TGTGCCAGCAGCAGAGGGACAGTCTATAATTCACCCCTCCACTTT. It translates to CASSRGTVYNSPLHF.

V and J are TRBV5-5 and TRBJ1-1; D is possibly TRBD1 (6 bases). The CDR3 is 12 amino acids. Looked up from germline, CDR1 is SGHKS and CDR2 is YYEKEE (reference sequence). The V gene lost 4 bases and the J gene lost 5 bases, with 9 bases spanning the gap. CDR3 amino acids: CASSTQGTEAFF. As DNA, the CDR3 is TGTGCCAGCAGCACTCAGGGGACTGAAGCTTTCTTT.